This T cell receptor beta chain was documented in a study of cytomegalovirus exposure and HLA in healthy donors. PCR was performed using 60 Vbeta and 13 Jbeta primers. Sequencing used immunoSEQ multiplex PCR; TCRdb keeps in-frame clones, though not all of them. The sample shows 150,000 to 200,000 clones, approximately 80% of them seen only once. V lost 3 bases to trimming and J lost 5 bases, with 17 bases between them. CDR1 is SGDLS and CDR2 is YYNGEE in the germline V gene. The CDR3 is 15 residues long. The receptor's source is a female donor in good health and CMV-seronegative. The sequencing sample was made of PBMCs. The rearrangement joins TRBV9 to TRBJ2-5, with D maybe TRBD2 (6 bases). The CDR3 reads CASSAGLGGSETQYF. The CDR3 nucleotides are TGTGCCAGCAGCGCCGGACTGGGGGGAAGCGAGACCCAGTACTTC.